These 23 T cell receptor beta chains came from one sample sequenced in a study of monozygotic twins with inflammatory bowel disease. Reprocessing the 5' RACE reads, TCRdb reports a single entry for every CDR3 protein and omits DNA. The data include about 300,000 distinct CDR3 sequences; the top ten clones carry more than 4.5%. Sequencing was performed on blood. The source is a human donor with ulcerative colitis or Crohn's disease, or a healthy co-twin of an affected twin (not recorded which).

The CDR3 loop is CSARVRGGAFGYTF. The chain joins TRBV20-1 to TRBJ1-2; checking the TCRdb D call of TRBD1 is not possible without DNA. Germline CDR1 is DFQATT and CDR2 is SNEGSKA (reference sequence). This CDR3 comprises 14 residues.

The chain uses TRBV20-1 and TRBJ2-2; TCRdb's assignment of TRBD2 cannot be checked, as there is no DNA. Germline V lookup: CDR1 DFQATT, CDR2 SNEGSKA (reference sequence). The CDR3 contains 14 residues. The CDR3 loop reads CSATLAANTGELFF.

This chain links TRBV28 with TRBJ1-6; as DNA is missing, the TRBD1 call by TCRdb cannot be tested. The CDR3 loop spans 15 amino acids. Per the germline V gene, CDR1 is MDHEN and CDR2 is SYDVKM. CDR3: CASSIRDRGNSPLHF.

The genes are TRBV5-4 and TRBJ1-5. CDR3 length: 13 amino acids. Germline CDR1 SGHNT, CDR2 YYREEE (reference sequence). The CDR3 loop reads CASSLAPNQPQHF.

The chain combines TRBV12-3 or TRBV12-4 with TRBJ2-2; absent DNA, TCRdb's TRBD1 call cannot be checked. CDR3 length: 15 residues. CDR3 sequence: CASRRQGANTGELFF.

The chain joins TRBV7-9 to TRBJ2-3; the TCRdb D gene call, TRBD2, has no DNA to confirm it. CDR1 is SEHNR and CDR2 is FQNEAQ in the germline V gene (reference sequence). CDR3 length: 14 amino acids. CDR3: CASSPGLYTDTQYF.

CDR3 sequence reads: CASSFRTASTYEQYF. The chain joins TRBV7-2 to TRBJ2-7; TCRdb picks TRBD1, but there is no DNA to check that call. This CDR3 is 15 amino acids long. Germline CDR1 SGHTA, CDR2 FQGNSA. Full variable domain (rest looked up from reference TRBV7-2 and TRBJ2-7): GAGVSQSPSNKVTEKGKDVELRCDPISGHTALYWYRQSLGQGLEFLIYFQGNSAPDKSGLPSDRFSAERTGGSVSTLTIQRTQQEDSAVYLCASSFRTASTYEQYFGPGTRLTVT.

The chain recombines TRBV5-1 with TRBJ1-2; the TCRdb D gene call, TRBD1, has no DNA to confirm it. The germline V gene encodes CDR1 SGHRS and CDR2 YFSETQ. This CDR3 comprises 13 residues. The CDR3 sequence is CASSLNLQGGYTF.

The V call is TRBV11-2, the J call TRBJ2-5; TCRdb returns TRBD2, unconfirmable since there is no DNA. Germline V gene sequence: CDR1 SGHAT, CDR2 FQNNGV. CDR3 length: 19 amino acids. The chain's CDR3 is CASSGFWTSGSTVQETQYF. The full variable domain, its missing parts supplied by reference TRBV11-2 and TRBJ2-5, is EAGVAQSPRYKIIEKRQSVAFWCNPISGHATLYWYQQILGQGPKLLIQFQNNGVVDDSQLPKDRFSAERLKGVDSTLKIQPAKLEDSAVYLCASSGFWTSGSTVQETQYFGPGTRLLVL.

The V and J genes are TRBV11-2 and TRBJ2-3; TCRdb picks TRBD1, but there is no DNA to check that call. The CDR3 is made up of 18 amino acids. Per germline, CDR1 SGHAT and CDR2 FQNNGV. This CDR3 is CASSLEGWARLGSDTQYF.

This chain connects TRBV7-2 to TRBJ1-1; TCRdb names TRBD1, which stays unverified in the absence of DNA. CDR1 is SGHTA, CDR2 FQGNSA, per germline. This CDR3 has 14 amino acids. The CDR3 loop reads CASSRPTVNTEAFF.

This sequence joins TRBV7-2 and TRBJ1-2. This CDR3 contains 13 residues. Germline CDR1 reads SGHTA; CDR2 reads FQGNSA. The CDR3 region is CASSSAVVYGYTF.

The chain carries TRBV4-3 and TRBJ2-3; there is no DNA to check the TCRdb D call of TRBD1. This CDR3 contains 15 residues. The germline gives CDR1 LGHNA, CDR2 YSLEER. The CDR3 is CASSQGGMGADTQYF.

This chain joins TRBV7-7 and TRBJ2-5; TCRdb's D call, TRBD2, is unchecked because there is no DNA. CDR1 and CDR2 (germline): SSHAT, FNYEAQ (reference sequence). The CDR3 runs 16 residues. This chain's CDR3 is CASSSRQGLLQETQYF.

This rearrangement joins TRBV11-2 to TRBJ2-7; TCRdb picks TRBD1, but there is no DNA to check that call. This CDR3 spans 13 amino acids. The germline CDR1 and CDR2 sequences are SGHAT and FQNNGV. The CDR3: CASSLDRGNEQYF.

V usage is TRBV20-1 and J usage is TRBJ1-4; TCRdb's D call of TRBD1 is untestable without DNA. The CDR3 is 16 amino acids. The germline V gene encodes CDR1 DFQATT and CDR2 SNEGSKA (reference sequence). This CDR3 is CSAPGPHRGPNEKLFF.

The chain has TRBV29-1 and TRBJ2-2; without DNA, the TCRdb call of TRBD2 cannot be checked. This CDR3 is 16 amino acids long. Germline CDR1 SQVTM, CDR2 ANQGSEA. The chain's CDR3 is CSVEGYGLTRTGELFF.

The chain is built from TRBV7-9 and TRBJ2-5; there is no DNA to check the TCRdb D call of TRBD2. The CDR3 has 16 residues. From germline, CDR1 is SEHNR and CDR2 FQNEAQ (reference sequence). CDR3 residues: CASSLAGGGSTETQYF.

This chain's CDR3 is CASSYQGGERTGELFF. The chain joins TRBV5-6 to TRBJ2-2; TCRdb's D call of TRBD2 is untestable without DNA. The CDR3 spans 16 residues. CDR1 SGHDT and CDR2 YYEEEE come from the germline V gene.

The J gene is TRBJ2-5, the V gene TRBV7-2. From germline, CDR1 is SGHTA and CDR2 FQGNSA. The CDR3 consists of 15 residues. CDR3 sequence: CASSLYGEFQETQYF.

The J gene is TRBJ2-1, the V gene TRBV3-1; no DNA is available, so the TRBD1 call from TCRdb remains unchecked. Germline CDR1 LGHDT, CDR2 YNNKEL (reference sequence). This CDR3 has 15 amino acids. This CDR3 reads CASSLGTGWNNEQFF.

The chain couples TRBV5-1 to TRBJ2-3; TCRdb gives TRBD1 as the D gene, but with no DNA this cannot be confirmed. This CDR3 contains 16 residues. Germline CDR1 SGHRS, CDR2 YFSETQ. The CDR3 reads CASSLARDRLTDTQYF.

The chain joins TRBV4-3 to TRBJ2-3; the TCRdb call, TRBD1, lacks DNA for checking. Germline-derived CDR1 and CDR2 are LGHNA and YSLEER. This CDR3 has 16 amino acids. The CDR3 protein is CASSQTGQGARDTQYF.